Detailed here is one T cell receptor (beta chain). Its antigen is unknown. This sample was taken from a study of shared clonotypes between healthy human individuals. Study results and caveats: Naive CD4 clonotypes were shared across several donors at 4.5% to 6.5%.

Germline CDR1 reads MNHEY; CDR2 reads SVGAGI. The CDR3 is 14 amino acids. J gave up 2 bases and V 5 bases, and 4 bases lay outside the gene matches. It was across several immunoSEQ plates that each subset's genomic DNA was evenly split. Some clones are missing from TCRdb's copy, which holds only in-frame ones; the method was immunoSEQ multiplex PCR. The table shows approximately 1,500,000 clones, with roughly 95% occurring only once. This clonotype originated in a man aged 25-45 years in good health. Sequences were obtained from naive CD4+ T cells sorted from blood. As to subset: CD45RA+ positively selected. The chain uses TRBV6-5 and TRBJ2-7, with 9 bases that match TRBD1. CDR3 DNA sequence: TGTGCCAGCAGTAAGGACAGGGGAACCTACGAGCAGTACTTC. It is translated as CASSKDRGTYEQYF.